Following are 11 T cell receptor beta chains from one sample sequenced in a study of CD8 T cells in Susac syndrome. Random hexamers were used to reverse transcribe the RNA input (about 0.5 to 1 ug). TCRdb reanalysed the immunoSEQ multiplex PCR reads using MiXCR and keeps one entry per CDR3 protein. This table has 100,000 to 150,000 distinct CDR3 sequences, approximately 93% appearing once. The source material was CD8+ T cells from PBMCs. The receptors derive from a human donor with multiple sclerosis.

V is TRBV20-1 and J is TRBJ2-7; TRBD1 or TRBD2 may be the D gene (5 bases each). Germline V gene lookup returns CDR1 DFQATT and CDR2 SNEGSKA (reference sequence). Trimming left V 2 bases short and J 6 bases short, with 11 bases between. This CDR3 is 12 amino acids long. The DNA of the CDR3 is TGCAGTGCTAGACCCAGAGGGACCGAGCAGTACTTC. Amino acids: CSARPRGTEQYF.

J is TRBJ1-2 and V is TRBV12-3 or TRBV12-4, with TRBD1 as a possible D gene (5 bases). The CDR3 totals 18 residues. V lost 1 base, J lost 1 base, and 19 bases lay in between. The CDR3 bases are TGTGCCAGCAGTTTAGGGACAACTTTACGGGGTGATAACTATGGCTACACCTTC. It specifies CASSLGTTLRGDNYGYTF.

The chain employs TRBV5-1 and TRBJ1-6; TRBD1 matches 10 bases. This CDR3 contains 17 residues. Germline CDR1 is SGHRS and CDR2 is YFSETQ. V lost 4 bases and J lost 7; bases outside the gene matches: 11. Here the CDR3 reads CASSNRQGQGLNSPLHF. Written as DNA, the CDR3 is TGCGCCAGCAGCAATCGGCAGGGACAGGGGCTAAATTCACCCCTCCACTTT.

The V and J genes are TRBV13 and TRBJ2-7; 7 bases are a match to TRBD1. This CDR3 contains 15 residues. The V gene's germline CDR1 is PRHDT and CDR2 FYEKMQ (reference sequence). J was trimmed by 4 bases and V by 5 bases; bases with no gene match: 11. Written as DNA, the CDR3 is TGTGCCAGCAGCCACCCCCGGGACAGACCTTACGAGCAGTACTTC. It translates to CASSHPRDRPYEQYF. Based on the CDR3 plus reference TRBV13 and TRBJ2-7, the full variable domain is AAGVIQSPRHLIKEKRETATLKCYPIPRHDTVYWYQQGPGQDPQFLISFYEKMQSDKGSIPDRFSAQQFSDYHSELNMSSLELGDSALYFCASSHPRDRPYEQYFGPGTRLTVT.

This clonotype was counted only a few times. The chain combines TRBV29-1 with TRBJ2-1; D perhaps matches TRBD2 (6 bases). This CDR3 is 13 amino acids long. V lost 4 bases and J lost 0, with 7 bases in between. The germline V gene has CDR1 SQVTM and CDR2 ANQGSEA. The CDR3 sequence is CSVVGSSYNEQFF. The CDR3 nucleotides are TGCAGCGTTGTCGGGAGCTCCTACAATGAGCAGTTCTTC.

CDR3 amino acids: CAGGYGNQPQHF. The CDR3 coding sequence is TGTGCCGGAGGATATGGTAATCAGCCCCAGCATTTT. The chain uses TRBV6-6 and TRBJ1-5, with D unresolved. Germline V lookup: CDR1 MNHNY, CDR2 SVGAGI (reference sequence). V was shortened by 11 bases and J by 4 bases, with 12 bases between the two germline ends. CDR3 length: 12 residues.

The chain links TRBV2 to TRBJ2-1, with TRBD1 matching 10 bases. Germline loops: CDR1 SNHLY, CDR2 FYNNEI. Unmatched junction bases numbered 6, after V lost 8 bases and J lost 2 bases. The CDR3 contains 15 residues. Here the CDR3 DNA reads TGTGCCAGCCCTCAGGACAGGGGGACCTACAATGAGCAGTTCTTC. It encodes CASPQDRGTYNEQFF. The entire variable domain, with the rest obtained from reference TRBV2 and TRBJ2-1, is as follows: EPEVTQTPSHQVTQMGQEVILRCVPISNHLYFYWYRQILGQKVEFLVSFYNNEISEKSEIFDDQFSVERPDGSNFTLKIRSTKLEDSAMYFCASPQDRGTYNEQFFGPGTRLTVL.

The rearrangement links TRBV5-8 to TRBJ2-1, with 14 nucleotides matching TRBD2. The CDR3 extends over 15 amino acids. Germline V lookup: CDR1 SGHTS, CDR2 YDEGEE. The V and J ends lost 4 bases and 7 bases, in that order; junction bases with no gene match: 4. CDR3 loop: CASSTGTSGSNEQFF. DNA of the CDR3: TGTGCCAGCAGCACTGGGACTAGCGGGAGTAATGAGCAGTTCTTC.

V is TRBV12-3 or TRBV12-4 and J is TRBJ1-3; D uncertain. The CDR3 covers 17 residues. Trimming removed 5 bases at V and 0 bases at J, with 17 bases between. The CDR3 sequence is CASSGPVIGVSGNTIYF. The CDR3 region has the DNA TGTGCCAGCAGTGGGCCCGTGATCGGGGTCTCTGGAAACACCATATATTTT.

This chain links TRBV27 with TRBJ2-7; D not certain. V lost 6 bases to trimming and J lost 2 bases, with 14 bases between them. Germline assignment: CDR1 MNHEY and CDR2 SMNVEV (reference sequence). This CDR3 is built from 14 residues. The CDR3 loop is CASSPAAVPYEQYF. Written as DNA, the CDR3 is TGTGCCAGCAGCCCAGCCGCAGTACCCTACGAGCAGTACTTC.

The chain couples TRBV27 to TRBJ2-7, with a tentative D call TRBD1 (6 bases). The V and J ends lost 8 bases and 0 bases respectively, with 8 bases between them. Germline-derived CDR1 and CDR2 are MNHEY and SMNVEV (reference sequence). CDR3 length equals 12 residues. The CDR3 sequence: CASRTASYEQYF. CDR3 DNA sequence: TGTGCCAGCCGGACAGCCTCCTACGAGCAGTACTTC.